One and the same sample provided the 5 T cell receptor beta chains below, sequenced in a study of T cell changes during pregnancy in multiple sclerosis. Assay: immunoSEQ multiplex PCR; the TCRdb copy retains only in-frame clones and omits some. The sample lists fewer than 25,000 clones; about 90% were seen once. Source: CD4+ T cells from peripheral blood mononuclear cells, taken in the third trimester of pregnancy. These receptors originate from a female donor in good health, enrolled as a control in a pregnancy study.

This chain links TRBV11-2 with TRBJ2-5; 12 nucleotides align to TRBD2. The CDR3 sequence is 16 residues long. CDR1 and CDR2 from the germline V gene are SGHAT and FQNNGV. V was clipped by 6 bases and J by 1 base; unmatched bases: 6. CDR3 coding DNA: TGTGCCAGCAGGCGAGGACTAGCGGGGAGCCAAGAGACCCAGTACTTC. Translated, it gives CASRRGLAGSQETQYF.

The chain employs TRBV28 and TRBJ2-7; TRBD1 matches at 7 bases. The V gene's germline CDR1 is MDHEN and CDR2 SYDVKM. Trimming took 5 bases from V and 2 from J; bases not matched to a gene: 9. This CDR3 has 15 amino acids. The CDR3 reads CASSPRTGRTYEQYF. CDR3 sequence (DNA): TGTGCCAGCAGTCCCAGGACAGGCCGGACCTACGAGCAGTACTTC.

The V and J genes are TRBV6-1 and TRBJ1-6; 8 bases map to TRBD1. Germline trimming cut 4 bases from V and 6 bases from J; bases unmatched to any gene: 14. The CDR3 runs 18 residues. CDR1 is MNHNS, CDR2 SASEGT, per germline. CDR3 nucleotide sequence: TGTGCCAGCAGTGGACCATCCCGGACAGGGACCCCTAATTCACCCCTCCACTTT. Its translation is CASSGPSRTGTPNSPLHF.

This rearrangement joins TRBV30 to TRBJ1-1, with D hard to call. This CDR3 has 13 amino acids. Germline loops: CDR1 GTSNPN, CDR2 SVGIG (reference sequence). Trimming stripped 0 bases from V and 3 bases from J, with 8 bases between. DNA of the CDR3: TGTGCCTGGAGTGTAACAGTGGACACTGAAGCTTTCTTT. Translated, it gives CAWSVTVDTEAFF. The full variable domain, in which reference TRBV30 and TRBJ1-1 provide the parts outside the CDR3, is SQTIHQWPATLVQPVGSPLSLECTVEGTSNPNLYWYRQAAGRGLQLLFYSVGIGQISSEVPQNLSASRPQDRQFILSSKKLLLSDSGFYLCAWSVTVDTEAFFGQGTRLTVV.

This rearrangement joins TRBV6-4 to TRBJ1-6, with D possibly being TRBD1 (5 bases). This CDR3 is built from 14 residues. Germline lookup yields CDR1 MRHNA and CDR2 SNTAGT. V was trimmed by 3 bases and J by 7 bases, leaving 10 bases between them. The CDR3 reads CASSDLGVNSPLHF. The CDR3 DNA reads TGTGCCAGCAGTGATTTAGGGGTGAATTCACCCCTCCACTTT.